These 28 T cell receptor beta chains were all obtained from the same sample, sequenced in a study of T cell clones after liver transplantation. Produced via immunoSEQ multiplex PCR; TCRdb's table is partial and in-frame only. The sample has 85,000 to 110,000 clones, roughly 80% seen once; the top ten hold around 3%. Sample: CD4+ T cells from blood, taken around 50 months after liver transplant. These receptor sequences come from a human patient who received a liver transplant. The graft donor may have contributed some T cells.

This chain connects TRBV27 to TRBJ1-1; tentatively, D is TRBD1 (6 bases). Trimming left V 5 bases short and J 4 bases short, with 14 bases between. CDR1 is MNHEY, CDR2 SMNVEV, per germline (reference sequence). This CDR3 spans 14 amino acids. CDR3 loop: CASSARGRVTEAFF. In nucleotides, the CDR3 is TGTGCCAGCAGTGCCAGGGGAAGGGTCACTGAAGCTTTCTTT.

This clone was recorded once. The gene calls are TRBV19 and TRBJ1-5; maybe TRBD1 (5 bases). Trimming cost V 9 bases and J 5 bases, with 20 bases left between them. The CDR3 runs 15 residues. Germline CDR1 reads LNHDA; CDR2 reads SQIVND (reference sequence). CDR3 sequence (DNA): TGTGCCAGCTCAGAGCAGGGAGGGTGGGATCAGCCCCAGCATTTT. Protein sequence: CASSEQGGWDQPQHF.

The chain employs TRBV28 and TRBJ2-7, with TRBD1 identical over 7 bases. Germline CDR1 MDHEN, CDR2 SYDVKM. V shed 5 bases and J 2 bases; nucleotides not matched to a gene: 9. The CDR3 consists of 15 residues. For the CDR3, the DNA is TGTGCCAGCAGTCCCCGTGGGACAGCTACCTACGAGCAGTACTTC. This codes for CASSPRGTATYEQYF.

This clone was recorded once. The chain joins TRBV7-2 to TRBJ2-5; D perhaps matches TRBD2 (5 bases). The V end was cut by 1 base, the J end by 5 bases, with 11 bases between. From germline, CDR1 is SGHTA and CDR2 FQGNSA. The CDR3 has 14 amino acids. The CDR3 nucleotides read TGTGCCAGCAGCTTAGGGACTGTGCGGGAGACCCAGTACTTC. Protein sequence: CASSLGTVRETQYF.

The chain combines TRBV5-1 with TRBJ1-2, with D tentatively TRBD1 (5 bases). V gave up 1 base and J gave up 1 base, with 14 bases separating them. The CDR3 loop spans 16 amino acids. Germline CDR1 is SGHRS and CDR2 is YFSETQ. In DNA, the CDR3 is TGCGCCAGCAGCTTGCTCCCTCTCCAGGGTAACTATGGCTACACCTTC. Protein sequence: CASSLLPLQGNYGYTF. Based on the CDR3 plus reference TRBV5-1 and TRBJ1-2, the full variable domain is KAGVTQTPRYLIKTRGQQVTLSCSPISGHRSVSWYQQTPGQGLQFLFEYFSETQRNKGNFPGRFSGRQFSNSRSEMNVSTLELGDSALYLCASSLLPLQGNYGYTFGSGTRLTVV.

The genes are TRBV5-1 and TRBJ1-2; 12 bases fit TRBD1. The germline CDR1 and CDR2 sequences are SGHRS and YFSETQ. The CDR3 has 15 amino acids. The junction had 7 bases not matched to a gene; V was cut back by 5 bases and J by 5 bases. The CDR3 nucleotides read TGCGCCAGCAGTTTACCGGGACAGGGGGCATATGGCTACACCTTC. This translates into CASSLPGQGAYGYTF.

V is TRBV11-2 and J is TRBJ2-2, with D maybe TRBD1 (6 bases). The germline gives CDR1 SGHAT, CDR2 FQNNGV. Trimming cost V 6 bases and J 3 bases, with 14 bases left between them. The CDR3 runs to 15 residues. CDR3 coding DNA: TGTGCCAGCAGGAGGACGGGACATTACACCGGGGAGCTGTTTTTT. Translation gives CASRRTGHYTGELFF.

This chain uses TRBV4-1 with TRBJ1-1; D gene uncertain. Trimming removed 1 base from V and 0 bases from J, with 6 bases in between. Germline V CDR1 and CDR2: MGHRA, YSYEKL. This CDR3 has 14 residues. The CDR3 DNA reads as TGCGCCAGCAGCCAAGGGGCACTGAACACTGAAGCTTTCTTT. Its protein product is CASSQGALNTEAFF.

The rearrangement uses TRBV5-4 and TRBJ2-3, with 8 bases that match TRBD2. In germline, CDR1 is SGHNT, CDR2 YYREEE (reference sequence). There are 17 residues in the CDR3. The junction had 11 bases not matched to a gene; V was cut back by 0 bases and J by 5 bases. The CDR3 spells CASSLAASGRKVDTQYF. The CDR3 region has the DNA TGTGCCAGCAGCTTGGCCGCAAGCGGGAGAAAAGTAGATACGCAGTATTTT.

This chain joins TRBV27 and TRBJ1-5; no clear D gene. Germline V gene data show CDR1 as MNHEY and CDR2 as SMNVEV (reference sequence). The CDR3 consists of 12 residues. V was cut by 5 bases and J by 5 bases, with 7 bases left in between. CDR3 amino acids: CASSTAHQPQHF. The CDR3 DNA is TGTGCCAGCAGTACAGCCCATCAGCCCCAGCATTTT.

The rearrangement links TRBV4-2 to TRBJ2-5; tentatively, D is TRBD2 (6 bases). The CDR3 spans 15 residues. Trimming removed 0 bases at V and 2 bases at J, with 10 bases between. Looked up from germline, CDR1 is LGHNA and CDR2 is YNFKEQ. For the CDR3, the DNA is TGTGCCAGCAGCCAAGATGGACTAAATCAAGAGACCCAGTACTTC. Its translation is CASSQDGLNQETQYF.

The CDR3 bases are TGTGCCAGCAGCGTAGCCCAGGGGGGCGAGCAGTACTTC. Its translation is CASSVAQGGEQYF. The chain recombines TRBV9 with TRBJ2-7; possibly TRBD1 for D (7 bases). The CDR3 sequence is 13 residues long. Trimming shortened V by 0 bases and J by 6 bases, and 10 bases separated the two germline ends. Germline V gene data show CDR1 as SGDLS and CDR2 as YYNGEE. Supplemented by reference TRBV9 and TRBJ2-7, the full variable domain reads DSGVTQTPKHLITATGQRVTLRCSPRSGDLSVYWYQQSLDQGLQFLIQYYNGEERAKGNILERFSAQQFPDLHSELNLSSLELGDSALYFCASSVAQGGEQYFGPGTRLTVT.

The chain uses TRBV5-1 and TRBJ1-4, with 8 bases aligning to TRBD1. Trimming took 0 bases from V and 7 from J; bases not matched to a gene: 14. This CDR3 is 18 amino acids long. Germline-derived CDR1 and CDR2 are SGHRS and YFSETQ. The DNA of the CDR3 is TGCGCCAGCAGCTTGGAGGCAGGGGGCGGTTTAACGCCTGAAAAACTGTTTTTT. It yields the protein CASSLEAGGGLTPEKLFF.

The chain uses TRBV9 and TRBJ1-2; 7 bases align to TRBD1. There are 17 residues in the CDR3. With 4 bases clipped from V and 4 bases from J, the junction kept 16 bases outside the gene matches. Germline CDR1 is SGDLS and CDR2 is YYNGEE. CDR3 nucleotides: TGTGCCAGCAGCCCCGACCGACAGGGAGGATCCCCCTATGGCTACACCTTC. Amino acids: CASSPDRQGGSPYGYTF.

This chain joins TRBV2 and TRBJ2-2; the D is unclear. The CDR3 has 14 residues. Germline CDR1 is SNHLY and CDR2 is FYNNEI. The V and J ends lost 3 bases and 1 base respectively, with 6 bases between them. For the CDR3, the DNA is TGTGCCAGCAGTGACCGACTGAACACCGGGGAGCTGTTTTTT. The encoded protein is CASSDRLNTGELFF.

Here the CDR3 reads CAILWDSNTEAFF. CDR3 DNA: TGTGCCATCCTATGGGACAGTAACACTGAAGCTTTCTTT. The rearrangement links TRBV6-4 to TRBJ1-1; 7 nucleotides line up with TRBD1. The CDR3 covers 13 residues. Germline lookup yields CDR1 MRHNA and CDR2 SNTAGT. V gave up 10 bases and J gave up 2 bases; unmatched junction bases: 7.

The chain recombines TRBV2 with TRBJ2-7; 8 nucleotides match TRBD1. V lost 8 bases, J lost 1 base, and 7 bases stayed unmatched. The germline V gene has CDR1 SNHLY and CDR2 FYNNEI. The CDR3 sequence is 14 residues long. CDR3 sequence reads: CASAHDRGSYEQYF. The CDR3, as DNA: TGTGCCAGCGCACATGACAGGGGTTCCTACGAGCAGTACTTC.

J is TRBJ2-1 and V is TRBV14, with D tentatively TRBD1 (6 bases). V was trimmed by 4 bases and J by 10 bases, leaving 26 bases between them. Germline V gene sequence: CDR1 SGHDN, CDR2 FVKESK. This CDR3 has 17 amino acids. The CDR3 nucleotides are TGTGCCAGCAGCCCGCCCAGGTCCGGTAGGGGGTTGAACGAGCAGTTCTTC. Protein sequence: CASSPPRSGRGLNEQFF.

The J gene is TRBJ1-5, the V gene TRBV2, with a weak D call TRBD1 (6 bases). The CDR3 loop spans 14 amino acids. Per germline, CDR1 SNHLY and CDR2 FYNNEI. V gave up 6 bases and J gave up 5 bases, with 14 bases separating them. CDR3 residues: CASRGGGGHQPQHF. The DNA of the CDR3 is TGTGCCAGCAGGGGTGGGGGGGGGCATCAGCCCCAGCATTTT.

The J gene is TRBJ1-5, the V gene TRBV2; D gene unclear. This CDR3 has 14 amino acids. CDR1 and CDR2 from the germline V gene are SNHLY and FYNNEI. Trimming left V 8 bases short and J 2 bases short, with 13 bases between. CDR3 DNA: TGTGCCAGCTCCTTCACAGTGGGCAATCAGCCCCAGCATTTT. This translates into CASSFTVGNQPQHF.

At least ten counts were recorded for this clone. This rearrangement joins TRBV6-4 to TRBJ2-7; unclear D gene. In germline, CDR1 is MRHNA, CDR2 SNTAGT. This CDR3 is 13 amino acids long. The V end was cut by 6 bases, the J end by 4 bases, with 13 bases between. CDR3 amino acids: CASRFPREYEQYF. DNA of the CDR3: TGTGCCAGCAGATTTCCTCGAGAATACGAGCAGTACTTC.

The CDR3 DNA is TGTGCCAGCAGTCCCCGGACAGGGATGATGGCCGGGGAGCTGTTTTTT. It translates to CASSPRTGMMAGELFF. The chain recombines TRBV27 with TRBJ2-2; 8 bases are shared with TRBD1. Germline CDR1 and CDR2: MNHEY and SMNVEV (reference sequence). This CDR3 comprises 16 residues. Trimming at V came to 5 bases and at J to 6 bases, leaving 11 bases not matched to a gene.

The chain employs TRBV2 and TRBJ1-4; TRBD1 aligns across 9 bases. The germline CDR1 and CDR2 sequences are SNHLY and FYNNEI. The CDR3 covers 15 residues. J was trimmed by 7 bases and V by 2 bases; bases with no gene match: 5. The CDR3 bases are TGTGCCAGCAGTGAAATCGGGACAGGGTTTGAAAAACTGTTTTTT. Protein sequence: CASSEIGTGFEKLFF.

This chain uses TRBV5-6 with TRBJ2-7, with D maybe TRBD2 (5 bases). This CDR3 spans 15 amino acids. From germline, CDR1 is SGHDT and CDR2 YYEEEE. The V and J ends lost 0 bases and 2 bases respectively, with 12 bases between them. CDR3 bases: TGTGCCAGCAGCTTGGGTGGGATGAGGGCCTACGAGCAGTACTTC. It translates to CASSLGGMRAYEQYF.

V usage is TRBV7-8 and J usage is TRBJ2-2, with 8 bases matching TRBD1. The germline CDR1 and CDR2 sequences are SGHVS and FQNEAQ. V gave up 5 bases and J gave up 4 bases; unmatched junction bases: 6. This CDR3 contains 15 residues. CDR3 DNA: TGTGCCAGCAGCCCACGGACAGGGTCCACCGGGGAGCTGTTTTTT. It is translated as CASSPRTGSTGELFF.

The chain's CDR3 is CASSSTGMNTEAFF. CDR3 in DNA: TGTGCCAGCAGTTCCACAGGTATGAACACTGAAGCTTTCTTT. The genes are TRBV28 and TRBJ1-1, with D maybe TRBD1 (5 bases). In germline, CDR1 is MDHEN, CDR2 SYDVKM. Trimming took 4 bases from V and 0 from J, leaving 9 bases between them. The CDR3 consists of 14 residues.

CDR3 DNA sequence: TGTGCCAGTGCCCCCGGGACAGCGAACACTGAAGCTTTCTTT. It encodes CASAPGTANTEAFF. The V call is TRBV19, the J call TRBJ1-1, with 7 bases that match TRBD1. V lost 8 bases, J lost 1 base, and 7 bases stayed unmatched. This CDR3 contains 14 residues. The germline gives CDR1 LNHDA, CDR2 SQIVND (reference sequence).

This clone showed up just once. The chain carries TRBV6-1 and TRBJ2-1; D may be TRBD1 or TRBD2 (5 bases each). V dropped 5 bases and J dropped 6 bases, with 14 bases sitting between them. Germline CDR1 and CDR2: MNHNS and SASEGT. The CDR3 spans 14 residues. CDR3 DNA: TGTGCCAGCAGTAACCGGGACCAATCCAATGAGCAGTTCTTC. Protein sequence: CASSNRDQSNEQFF.